The 15 T cell receptor beta chains in this list originate from one sample, sequenced in a study of Tregs in tolerant kidney transplant recipients. Clones were sequenced by immunoSEQ multiplex PCR, and TCRdb holds only the in-frame ones, with some missing. The data contain about 21,000 clones, around 85% of them seen just once; the ten biggest clones take up about 25%. Related graft donors supplied nonmyeloablative bone marrow transplants, and mixed chimerism was transient. Sequenced here: CD8+ T cells from blood (PBMCs), sampled 6 months after the transplant. All receptors derive from a human patient who received a combined kidney and bone marrow transplant. Some T cells may trace back to the graft donor.

J is TRBJ1-1 and V is TRBV30; D remains ambiguous. Trimming removed 2 bases from V and 4 bases from J, with 23 bases in between. CDR1 and CDR2 from the germline V gene are GTSNPN and SVGIG (reference sequence). This CDR3 is built from 17 residues. DNA of the CDR3: TGTGCCTGGAGTATAAGGACCGGAGGTTATTTTGGCACTGAAGCTTTCTTT. Translating it yields CAWSIRTGGYFGTEAFF. The variable domain in full, with the rest retrieved from reference TRBV30 and TRBJ1-1, is SQTIHQWPATLVQPVGSPLSLECTVEGTSNPNLYWYRQAAGRGLQLLFYSVGIGQISSEVPQNLSASRPQDRQFILSSKKLLLSDSGFYLCAWSIRTGGYFGTEAFFGQGTRLTVV.

Comment on this clone: It may be a read error: a sequence one base away is much more abundant. The chain is built from TRBV4-2 and TRBJ2-7, with D maybe TRBD2 (7 bases). Germline CDR1 reads LGHNA; CDR2 reads YNFKEQ. The CDR3 extends over 13 amino acids. V lost 6 bases and J 3 bases, leaving 12 bases between the germline ends. The CDR3 nucleotides read TGTGCCAGCAGTGAAGGGGGGGGCTACGAGCAGTACTTC. It is translated as CASSEGGGYEQYF.

A few counts support this clone. The chain combines TRBV5-1 with TRBJ2-7, with 10 bases identical to TRBD1. The CDR3 runs 14 residues. Trimming removed 7 bases from V and 4 bases from J; junction bases left unmatched: 8. The V gene's germline CDR1 is SGHRS and CDR2 YFSETQ. The CDR3 nucleotides are TGCGCCAGCGGTCCGGACAGGGGGAATTACGAGCAGTACTTC. Its protein is CASGPDRGNYEQYF.

The chain is built from TRBV7-8 and TRBJ2-1; 11 bases match TRBD2. V shed 3 bases, J shed 1 base, and the junction held 2 bases outside the gene matches. CDR3 length: 16 residues. Per the germline V gene, CDR1 is SGHVS and CDR2 is FQNEAQ. CDR3 amino acids: CASSLTSGVSYNEQFF. Here the CDR3 DNA reads TGTGCCAGCAGCTTGACTAGCGGGGTGTCCTACAATGAGCAGTTCTTC.

The CDR3 reads CASSLAGGPPQYF. DNA of the CDR3: TGTGCCAGCAGCTTAGCGGGGGGGCCGCCGCAGTATTTT. The chain links TRBV7-2 to TRBJ2-3; D is possibly TRBD2 (7 bases). The CDR3 has 13 residues. V gave up 0 bases and J gave up 10 bases, with 11 bases separating them. Germline loops: CDR1 SGHTA, CDR2 FQGNSA.

This chain uses TRBV4-3 with TRBJ2-2, with 9 bases lining up with TRBD1. Trimming removed 2 bases from V and 4 bases from J; junction bases left unmatched: 11. Looked up from germline, CDR1 is LGHNA and CDR2 is YSLEER. This CDR3 spans 18 amino acids. The CDR3 reads CASSQSFPGQGGTGELFF. For the CDR3, the DNA is TGCGCCAGCAGCCAAAGCTTCCCGGGACAGGGCGGCACCGGGGAGCTGTTTTTT.

This clone was observed a few times. The chain links TRBV10-3 to TRBJ2-5, with 7 bases lining up with TRBD1. The CDR3 length is 16 residues. The V gene end was trimmed by 0 bases and the J gene end by 1 base; junction bases not matched to a gene: 5. CDR1 and CDR2 from the germline V gene are ENHRY and SYGVKD. Here the CDR3 reads CAISESARDSQETQYF. The CDR3 nucleotides are TGTGCCATCAGTGAGTCGGCGAGGGACAGCCAAGAGACCCAGTACTTC.

This clone was counted a few times. The chain employs TRBV5-6 and TRBJ1-2; D is undetermined. CDR1 SGHDT and CDR2 YYEEEE come from the germline V gene. V was cut by 4 bases and J by 6 bases, with 13 bases left in between. There are 13 residues in the CDR3. This chain's CDR3 is CASSTSGIHGYTF. The CDR3 coding sequence is TGTGCCAGCAGCACCTCAGGAATCCATGGCTACACCTTC.

The V call is TRBV19, the J call TRBJ1-5; 8 bases map to TRBD1. This CDR3 has 14 amino acids. CDR1 is LNHDA, CDR2 SQIVND, per germline (reference sequence). The junction had 5 bases not matched to a gene; V was cut back by 4 bases and J by 6 bases. The CDR3: CASSTRTGSQPQHF. Written as DNA, the CDR3 is TGTGCCAGTAGTACGAGGACAGGGTCTCAGCCCCAGCATTTT. Full variable domain (rest looked up from reference TRBV19 and TRBJ1-5): DGGITQSPKYLFRKEGQNVTLSCEQNLNHDAMYWYRQDPGQGLRLIYYSQIVNDFQKGDIAEGYSVSREKKESFPLTVTSAQKNPTAFYLCASSTRTGSQPQHFGDGTRLSIL.

The chain combines TRBV6-4 with TRBJ2-1; 7 bases line up with TRBD1. CDR1 and CDR2 from the germline V gene are MRHNA and SNTAGT. This CDR3 has 16 amino acids. With V trimmed by 5 bases and J by 6 bases, 13 bases remained unmatched. CDR3 in amino acids: CASSKETGVVSNEQFF. CDR3 nucleotides: TGTGCCAGCAGTAAAGAAACAGGGGTGGTTTCCAATGAGCAGTTCTTC.

V is TRBV9 and J is TRBJ2-3; 12 bases align to TRBD2. Looked up from germline, CDR1 is SGDLS and CDR2 is YYNGEE. This CDR3 is 16 amino acids long. The V gene end was trimmed by 3 bases and the J gene end by 3 bases; junction bases not matched to a gene: 5. The CDR3, as DNA: TGTGCCAGCAGCGCGGGGACTAGCGGGTTAACAGATACGCAGTATTTT. It translates to CASSAGTSGLTDTQYF.

The chain combines TRBV11-2 with TRBJ2-1; 9 bases fit TRBD1. The CDR3 covers 15 residues. Germline V gives CDR1 SGHAT, CDR2 FQNNGV. The ends lost 4 bases at V and 5 bases at J; junction bases unmatched: 6. The CDR3 protein is CASSSLGTGHNEQFF. Written as DNA, the CDR3 is TGTGCCAGCAGCTCTCTCGGGACAGGGCACAATGAGCAGTTCTTC.

This clone was counted only a few times. The rearrangement joins TRBV10-2 to TRBJ2-7, with TRBD2 identical over 9 bases. Germline trimming cut 0 bases from V and 5 bases from J; bases unmatched to any gene: 5. The CDR3 loop spans 15 amino acids. Germline CDR1 reads WSHSY; CDR2 reads SAAADI. The CDR3 reads CASSESRAGGHEQYF. For the CDR3, the DNA is TGCGCCAGCAGTGAGTCCAGAGCGGGAGGCCACGAGCAGTACTTC.

The rearrangement joins TRBV7-8 to TRBJ1-4; D may be TRBD1 (6 bases). The germline V gene has CDR1 SGHVS and CDR2 FQNEAQ. Trimming took off 5 bases at V and 0 bases at J, with 10 bases between the two ends. CDR3 length: 15 residues. The CDR3 DNA reads TGTGCCAGCAGCCAGAGGGGGACAACTAATGAAAAACTGTTTTTT. It is translated as CASSQRGTTNEKLFF.

This clone was counted between two and nine times. V is TRBV6-5 and J is TRBJ2-6; no clear D. The CDR3 spans 14 residues. Looked up from germline, CDR1 is MNHEY and CDR2 is SVGAGI. Trimming removed 4 bases from V and 0 bases from J, with 4 bases in between. The CDR3 coding sequence is TGTGCCAGCAGTTCAGACTCTGGGGCCAACGTCCTGACTTTC. This translates into CASSSDSGANVLTF.